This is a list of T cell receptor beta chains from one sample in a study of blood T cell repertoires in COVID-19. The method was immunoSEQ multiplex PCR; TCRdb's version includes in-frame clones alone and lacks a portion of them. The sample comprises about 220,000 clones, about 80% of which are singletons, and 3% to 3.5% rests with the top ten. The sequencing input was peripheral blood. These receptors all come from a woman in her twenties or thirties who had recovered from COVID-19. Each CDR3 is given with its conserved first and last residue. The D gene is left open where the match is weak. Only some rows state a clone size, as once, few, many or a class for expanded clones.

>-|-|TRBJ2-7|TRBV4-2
TGTGCCAGCAGCCAAAACAGGGATACCTACGAGCAGTACTTC
CASSQNRDTYEQYF
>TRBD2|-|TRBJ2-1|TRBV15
TGTGCCACCAGCAGAGGAAGGGGACTAGCGGGAGGGCAACGGTACAATGAGCAGTTCTTC
CATSRGRGLAGGQRYNEQFF
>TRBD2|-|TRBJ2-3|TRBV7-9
TGTGCCGAAGAACTAGCGGGAGTTGATACGCAGTATTTT
CAEELAGVDTQYF
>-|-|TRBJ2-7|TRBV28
TGTGCCAGCAGCCTAGGACTTACCGACTACGAGCAGTACTTC
CASSLGLTDYEQYF
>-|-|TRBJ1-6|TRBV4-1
TGCGCCAGCAGCCGACAGGAGCAGGATTCACCCCTCCACTTT
CASSRQEQDSPLHF
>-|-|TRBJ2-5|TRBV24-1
TGTGCCACCAGTGATTTGGGCAAAGAGACCCAGTACTTC
CATSDLGKETQYF
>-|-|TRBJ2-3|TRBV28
TGTGCCAGCAGTTTATCAGCTTGGGGAGACGATACGCAGTATTTT
CASSLSAWGDDTQYF
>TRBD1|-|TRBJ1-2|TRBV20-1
TGCAGTGCTAGTAGCTCGGACAGGGTAAGGGGCTACACCTTC
CSASSSDRVRGYTF
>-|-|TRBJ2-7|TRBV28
TGTGCCAGCGGCGGGGAATCACACTACGAGCAGTACTTC
CASGGESHYEQYF
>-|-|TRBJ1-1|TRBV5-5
TGTGCCAGCAGCTTGTGGTACATGAACACTGAAGCTTTCTTT
CASSLWYMNTEAFF
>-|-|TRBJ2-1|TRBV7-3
TGTGCCAGCAGCTCCCGCCCCGGCGGGAACGGTGTTCAGCAGTTCTTC
CASSSRPGGNGVQQFF
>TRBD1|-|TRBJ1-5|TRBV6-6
TGTGCCAGCCGACCAGAAGACAGGGTATCTCTACCCCAGCATTTT
CASRPEDRVSLPQHF
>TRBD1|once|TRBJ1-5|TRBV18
TGTGCCAGCTCACTCCAGGGGGATCAGCCCCAGCATTTT
CASSLQGDQPQHF
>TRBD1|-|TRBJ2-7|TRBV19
TGTGCCAGTAGCACCGGGACAGTCTTTTCCTACGAGCAGTACTTC
CASSTGTVFSYEQYF
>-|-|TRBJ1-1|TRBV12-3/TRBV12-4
TGTGCCAGCAGTTTTAATCAGGGGACTGAAGCTTTCTTT
CASSFNQGTEAFF
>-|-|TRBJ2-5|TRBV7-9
TGTGCCAGCAGCTTCCCCCTAGCGACACCCCAAGAGACCCAGTACTTC
CASSFPLATPQETQYF
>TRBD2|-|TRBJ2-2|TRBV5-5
TGTGCCAGCAGCTTGGGACTAGCCACCGGGGAGCTGTTTTTT
CASSLGLATGELFF
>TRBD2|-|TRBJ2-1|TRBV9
TGTGCCAGCAGCCCCGAGGGACTAGCGGGAGGGGCTATGAATGAGCAGTTCTTC
CASSPEGLAGGAMNEQFF
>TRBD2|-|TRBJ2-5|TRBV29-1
TGCAGCGTTGGCGGAGTAGCGGGGGATCCTCAAGAGACCCAGTACTTC
CSVGGVAGDPQETQYF
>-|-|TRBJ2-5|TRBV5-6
TGTGCCAGCAGCTCCGGAGCGGGCGATGCCGAGACCCAGTACTTC
CASSSGAGDAETQYF
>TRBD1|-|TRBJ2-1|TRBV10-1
TGCGCCAGCAGTGCCGGCTATTACGGACAGGGAGGAGGATACAATGAGCAGTTCTTC
CASSAGYYGQGGGYNEQFF
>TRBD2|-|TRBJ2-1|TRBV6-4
TGTGCCAGCAGTGACCCTCTTAGCGGGGGGGAATACAATGAGCAGTTCTTC
CASSDPLSGGEYNEQFF
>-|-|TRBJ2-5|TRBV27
TGTGCCAGCAGTTTAGGGCTGCAAGAGACCCAGTACTTC
CASSLGLQETQYF
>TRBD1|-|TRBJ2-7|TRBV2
TGTGCCAGCATTGGGACAGGGGGCAGGGACGAGCAGTACTTC
CASIGTGGRDEQYF
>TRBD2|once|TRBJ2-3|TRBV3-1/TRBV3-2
TGTGCCAGCAGCCTCGGACTAGCGGGGTCCAGGGATACGCAGTATTTT
CASSLGLAGSRDTQYF
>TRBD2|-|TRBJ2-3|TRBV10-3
TGTGCCATCAGCCTCGTCGAGCGGGAGGCGGGGGATACGCAGTATTTT
CAISLVEREAGDTQYF
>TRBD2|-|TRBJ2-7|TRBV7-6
TGTGCCAGCAGCTCCACTAGCGGTAGCTCCTACGAGCAGTACTTC
CASSSTSGSSYEQYF
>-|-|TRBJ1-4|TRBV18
TGTGCCAGCTCACTATCATCGTGGGGGCCAGATGAAAAACTGTTTTTT
CASSLSSWGPDEKLFF
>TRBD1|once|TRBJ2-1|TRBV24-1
TGTGCCACCAGTGATCTTTTCGGACAGGGAAGGGATGAGCAGTTCTTC
CATSDLFGQGRDEQFF
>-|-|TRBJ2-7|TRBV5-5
TGTGCCAGCAGCTCGGGGGGCGGGGCGACTAACTACGAGCAGTACTTC
CASSSGGGATNYEQYF
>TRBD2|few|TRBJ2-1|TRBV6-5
TGTGCCAGCAGTTGGAAAAAGCGGGAGGGCCTCAATGAGCAGTTCTTC
CASSWKKREGLNEQFF
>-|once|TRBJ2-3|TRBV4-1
TGCGCCAGCAGTCCGTCGGGACTCCTCACAGATACGCAGTATTTT
CASSPSGLLTDTQYF
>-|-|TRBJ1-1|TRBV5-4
TGTGCCAGCAGCTCTCGGGGGAACACTGAAGCTTTCTTT
CASSSRGNTEAFF
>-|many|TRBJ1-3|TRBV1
TGCACCAGCAGCCTCTTAGGCTCAGGGGGGGGAAACACCATATATTTT
CTSSLLGSGGGNTIYF
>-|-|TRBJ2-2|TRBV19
TGTGCCAGTAGTAGGACAGGGCCGGGGGGGCTGTTTTTT
CASSRTGPGGLFF
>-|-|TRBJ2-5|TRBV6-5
TGTGCCAGCAGGGCGGCTGAGGGAGAGACCCAGTACTTC
CASRAAEGETQYF
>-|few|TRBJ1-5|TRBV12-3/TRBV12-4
TGTGCCAGCAGCCCAGGGCTTGGCCAGCCCCAGCATTTT
CASSPGLGQPQHF
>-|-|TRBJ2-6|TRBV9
TGTGCCAGCAGCGTATGGGCAGGCTCTGGGGCCAACGTCCTGACTTTC
CASSVWAGSGANVLTF
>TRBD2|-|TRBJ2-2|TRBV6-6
TGTGCCAGCGGGGGACTAGCCACCGGGGAGCTGTTTTTT
CASGGLATGELFF
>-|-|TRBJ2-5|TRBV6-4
TGTGCCAGCAGTCGGGAGCCAGGCGAGACCCAGTACTTC
CASSREPGETQYF
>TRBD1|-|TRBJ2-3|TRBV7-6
TGTGCCAGCAGCCAAGGACAGGGGTCGGTCGCAGATACGCAGTATTTT
CASSQGQGSVADTQYF
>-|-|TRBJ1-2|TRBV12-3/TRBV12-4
TGTGCCAGCACCGGAGACTTAAACTATGGCTACACCTTC
CASTGDLNYGYTF
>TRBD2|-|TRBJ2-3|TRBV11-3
TGTGCCAGCAGCATAGCGGGGACGGGGGGAGCGCAGTATTTT
CASSIAGTGGAQYF
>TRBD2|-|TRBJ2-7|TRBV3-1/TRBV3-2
TGTGCCAGCAGCCCCCACCACTTTGGACTAGCGGTGTACGAGCAGTACTTC
CASSPHHFGLAVYEQYF
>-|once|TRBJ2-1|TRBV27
TGTGCCAGCAGTTCTTGGTTTTGGGCTACAACTTCCAAGTTCTTC
CASSSWFWATTSKFF
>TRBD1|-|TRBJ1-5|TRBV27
TGTGCCAGCGGGACAGGGGCAGCCAATCAGCCCCAGCATTTT
CASGTGAANQPQHF
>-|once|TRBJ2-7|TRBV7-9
TGTGCCAGCAGCTTAGAAGCCAGGGGACACGAGCAGTACTTC
CASSLEARGHEQYF
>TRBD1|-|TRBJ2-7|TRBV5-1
TGCGCCAGCAGCCCGGGGGGACAGGGGTTGACCTACGAGCAGTACTTC
CASSPGGQGLTYEQYF
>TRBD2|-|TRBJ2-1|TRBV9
TGTGCCAGCAGCCCACTGTTAGCGGGAGGCCGCAATGAGCAGTTCTTC
CASSPLLAGGRNEQFF
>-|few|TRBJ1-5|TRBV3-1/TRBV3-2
TGTGCCAGCAGCCCTAGCGTGGGGCTCAATCAGCCCCAGCATTTT
CASSPSVGLNQPQHF
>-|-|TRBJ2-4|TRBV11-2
TGTGCCAGCAGGGAAGGGGACATTCAGTACTTC
CASREGDIQYF